These T cell receptor beta chains were read from a single sample in a study of T cell repertoires in cytomegalovirus infection. In TCRdb, the reads were re-called with MiXCR into one record per CDR3 protein. This sample has around 170,000 distinct CDR3 sequences, with roughly 14% found just once. The specimen was PBMCs. These receptors originate from a human donor in good health (CMV status not recorded). Some clones in this sample may be carry-over from other donors' samples. CDR3s include the opening cysteine and the closing phenylalanine or tryptophan. Fields, in order: clone size, V gene, J gene, D gene, CDR3 protein, CDR3 DNA. A D gene is named only where the DNA matches it firmly. Some rows mark clone size as missing; the rest say once, few, many or name a class of expanded clone.

size: .; V: TRBV29-1; J: TRBJ2-3; D: .; CDR3: CSLNPPDGASTDTQYF; DNA: TGCAGCCTTAACCCACCAGACGGAGCTAGCACAGATACGCAGTATTTT
size: many; V: TRBV9; J: TRBJ1-3; D: .; CDR3: CASSVQGFGGNTIYF; DNA: TGTGCCAGCAGCGTACAGGGGTTCGGTGGAAACACCATATATTTT
size: .; V: TRBV7-2; J: TRBJ1-4; D: .; CDR3: CASSLAPNEKLFF; DNA: TGTGCCAGCAGCTTAGCGCCTAATGAAAAACTGTTTTTT
size: many; V: TRBV12-3/TRBV12-4; J: TRBJ2-7; D: TRBD1; CDR3: CASSRTGEEYEQYF; DNA: TGTGCCAGCAGTAGGACAGGGGAAGAGTACGAGCAGTACTTC
size: few; V: TRBV3-1; J: TRBJ1-1; D: TRBD1; CDR3: CASSQATGVVMNTEAFF; DNA: TGTGCCAGCAGCCAAGCGACAGGGGTCGTTATGAACACTGAAGCTTTCTTT
size: .; V: TRBV20-1; J: TRBJ1-1; D: TRBD1; CDR3: CSVEGAYTEAFF; DNA: TGCAGTGTTGAGGGGGCCTACACTGAAGCTTTCTTT
size: many; V: TRBV6-5; J: TRBJ1-5; D: .; CDR3: CASSYEGYNQPQHF; DNA: TGTGCCAGCAGTTACGAGGGATACAATCAGCCCCAGCATTTT
size: many; V: TRBV7-3; J: TRBJ2-3; D: TRBD2; CDR3: CASSLRGRPGIDTQYF; DNA: TGTGCCAGCAGCTTACGCGGGAGGCCCGGCATCGATACGCAGTATTTT
size: many; V: TRBV7-2; J: TRBJ1-2; D: .; CDR3: CASSLFSYTF; DNA: TGTGCCAGCAGCTTATTCAGCTACACCTTC
size: many; V: TRBV12-3/TRBV12-4; J: TRBJ1-5; D: TRBD1; CDR3: CASSQGTGNIFSNQPQHF; DNA: TGTGCCAGCAGCCAAGGGACAGGGAACATTTTTAGCAATCAGCCCCAGCATTTT
size: many; V: TRBV7-2; J: TRBJ1-1; D: .; CDR3: CASSTSTGGDTEAFF; DNA: TGTGCCAGCAGCACCTCGACGGGAGGGGACACTGAAGCTTTCTTT
size: many; V: TRBV7-2; J: TRBJ2-7; D: TRBD2; CDR3: CASSEAGGPHSYEQYF; DNA: TGTGCCAGCAGCGAAGCGGGGGGGCCCCACTCCTACGAGCAGTACTTC
size: .; V: TRBV7-9; J: TRBJ2-5; D: TRBD1; CDR3: CASSLLAGQGGLETQYF; DNA: TGTGCCAGCAGCTTACTGGCGGGACAGGGTGGATTGGAGACCCAGTACTTC
size: many; V: TRBV7-2; J: TRBJ2-1; D: .; CDR3: CASSFLLGNEQFF; DNA: TGTGCCAGCAGCTTCCTATTGGGTAATGAGCAGTTCTTC
size: .; V: TRBV9; J: TRBJ2-7; D: TRBD1; CDR3: CASSPHRGTGVNEQYF; DNA: TGTGCCAGCAGCCCCCATAGGGGGACAGGGGTGAACGAGCAGTACTTC
size: few; V: TRBV29-1; J: TRBJ1-2; D: .; CDR3: CSAGTLYGYTF; DNA: TGCAGCGCTGGGACGCTCTATGGCTACACCTTC
size: few; V: TRBV19; J: TRBJ1-1; D: .; CDR3: CASSTRDKGGTEAFF; DNA: TGTGCCAGTAGTACACGGGACAAGGGAGGTACTGAAGCTTTCTTT
size: many; V: TRBV4-2; J: TRBJ1-6; D: .; CDR3: CASSQDSRDLHF; DNA: TGTGCCAGCAGCCAAGATTCTAGGGACCTCCACTTT
size: many; V: TRBV20-1; J: TRBJ1-2; D: .; CDR3: CSARTGAIHGYTF; DNA: TGCAGTGCTAGAACCGGGGCCATTCATGGCTACACCTTC
size: many; V: TRBV5-4; J: TRBJ2-5; D: .; CDR3: CASSLGGVVETQYF; DNA: TGTGCCAGCAGCTTGGGAGGGGTGGTGGAGACCCAGTACTTC
size: .; V: TRBV3-1; J: TRBJ2-1; D: TRBD2; CDR3: CASSQDLLAGSYNEQFF; DNA: TGTGCCAGCAGCCAAGACCTTTTAGCGGGATCCTACAATGAGCAGTTCTTC
size: many; V: TRBV11-2; J: TRBJ2-1; D: .; CDR3: CASSYGDRQYNEQFF; DNA: TGTGCCAGCAGCTACGGGGACCGACAGTACAATGAGCAGTTCTTC
size: few; V: TRBV11-2; J: TRBJ1-1; D: .; CDR3: CASSLGRGQNTEAFF; DNA: TGTGCCAGCAGCTTAGGAAGGGGCCAGAACACTGAAGCTTTCTTT
size: many; V: TRBV7-2; J: TRBJ2-6; D: .; CDR3: CASRVFGSSGANVLTF; DNA: TGTGCCAGCAGGGTTTTTGGGTCCTCTGGGGCCAACGTCCTGACTTTC
size: many; V: TRBV7-8; J: TRBJ2-3; D: TRBD2; CDR3: CASSFSGSRGDTQYF; DNA: TGTGCCAGCAGCTTTAGCGGGAGTAGAGGCGATACGCAGTATTTT
size: .; V: TRBV6-2/TRBV6-3; J: TRBJ2-1; D: .; CDR3: CASSMLGEQFF; DNA: TGTGCCAGCAGTATGCTAGGTGAGCAGTTCTTC
size: .; V: TRBV10-3; J: TRBJ2-1; D: .; CDR3: CAINPDGSSYNEQFF; DNA: TGTGCCATCAACCCGGACGGGAGCTCCTACAATGAGCAGTTCTTC
size: many; V: TRBV11-2; J: TRBJ2-2; D: TRBD1; CDR3: CASRQGAVLDTGELFF; DNA: TGTGCCAGCAGACAGGGGGCGGTGCTGGACACCGGGGAGCTGTTTTTT
size: few; V: TRBV29-1; J: TRBJ2-7; D: TRBD1; CDR3: CSVKAGGLEQYF; DNA: TGCAGCGTTAAGGCAGGGGGCCTCGAGCAGTACTTC
size: .; V: TRBV25-1; J: TRBJ1-5; D: .; CDR3: CASSESVGIEPQHF; DNA: TGTGCCAGCAGTGAATCCGTAGGGATAGAGCCCCAGCATTTT
size: few; V: TRBV5-4; J: TRBJ1-2; D: .; CDR3: CASSLKGGNYGYTF; DNA: TGTGCCAGCAGCCTTAAAGGGGGGAACTATGGCTACACCTTC
size: few; V: TRBV25-1; J: TRBJ1-2; D: TRBD1; CDR3: CASSEGNRGLAYTF; DNA: TGTGCCAGCAGTGAGGGTAACAGGGGGCTCGCCTACACCTTC
size: many; V: TRBV7-2; J: TRBJ1-5; D: .; CDR3: CASSFDRNSNQPQHF; DNA: TGTGCCAGCAGCTTTGACAGGAATAGCAATCAGCCCCAGCATTTT
size: many; V: TRBV7-2; J: TRBJ1-4; D: .; CDR3: CASSRRPGQTNEKLFF; DNA: TGTGCCAGCAGCCGCCGCCCCGGACAGACTAATGAAAAACTGTTTTTT
size: many; V: TRBV7-2; J: TRBJ1-2; D: .; CDR3: CASSSRTGNYGYTF; DNA: TGTGCCAGCAGCTCAAGGACGGGGAACTATGGCTACACCTTC
size: .; V: TRBV6-4; J: TRBJ2-2; D: .; CDR3: CASSVEPNTGELFF; DNA: TGTGCCAGCAGTGTGGAGCCCAACACCGGGGAGCTGTTTTTT
size: .; V: TRBV5-5; J: TRBJ2-4; D: .; CDR3: CASSLFDSKNIQYF; DNA: TGTGCCAGCAGCTTGTTTGACAGTAAAAACATTCAGTACTTC